This T cell receptor beta chain was profiled in a study of OX40 agonist ivuxolimab in advanced cancers. Study overall: People who had prior anti-PD-1, anti-PD-L1 or anti-CTLA-4 therapy could take part, and about 40% had some. Study outcomes and limitations: On average, CD8+ T cells showed a greater number of expanded clones than CD4+. Partly responding patients at 0.1-3.0 mg/kg showed some of the smallest clonal expansion.

The CDR3 covers 10 residues. V was clipped by 3 bases and J by 8 bases, with 5 bases between them. Germline V gene sequence: CDR1 SQVTM, CDR2 ANQGSEA. Generated by immunoSEQ multiplex PCR, the TCRdb table keeps only in-frame clones and is missing some. Of some 16,000 clones listed, about 88% are singletons. Anyone with autoimmune disease history or systemic immunosuppression was excluded. This clone was counted a few times. Its antigen is as yet unknown. The TCR was taken from an adult with an advanced solid tumor such as melanoma, head and neck, liver or kidney cancer. The sequences come from CD4+ or CD8+ T cells sorted from blood, collected in a trial of the OX40 agonist ivuxolimab. This chain links TRBV29-1 with TRBJ2-1; no reliable D call. The CDR3: CSVEEYEQFF. CDR3 nucleotides: TGCAGCGTTGAGGAGTATGAGCAGTTCTTC.